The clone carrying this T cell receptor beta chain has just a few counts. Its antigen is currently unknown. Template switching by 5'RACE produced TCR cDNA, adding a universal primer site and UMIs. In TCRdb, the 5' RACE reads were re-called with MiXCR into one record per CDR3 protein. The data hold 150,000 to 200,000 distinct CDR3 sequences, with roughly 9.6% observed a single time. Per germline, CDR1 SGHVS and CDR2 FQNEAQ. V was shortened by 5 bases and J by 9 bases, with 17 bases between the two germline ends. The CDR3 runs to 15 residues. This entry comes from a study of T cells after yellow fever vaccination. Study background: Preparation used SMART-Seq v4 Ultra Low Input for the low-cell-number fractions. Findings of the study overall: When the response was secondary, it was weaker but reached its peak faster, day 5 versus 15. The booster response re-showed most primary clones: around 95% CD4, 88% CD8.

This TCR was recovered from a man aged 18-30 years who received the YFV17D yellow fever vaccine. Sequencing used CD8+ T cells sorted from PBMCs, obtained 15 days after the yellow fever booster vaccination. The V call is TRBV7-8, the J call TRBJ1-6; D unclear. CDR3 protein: CASSPMGPYGSPLHF. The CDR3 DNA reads TGTGCCAGCAGCCCCATGGGCCCATATGGTTCACCCCTCCACTTT.